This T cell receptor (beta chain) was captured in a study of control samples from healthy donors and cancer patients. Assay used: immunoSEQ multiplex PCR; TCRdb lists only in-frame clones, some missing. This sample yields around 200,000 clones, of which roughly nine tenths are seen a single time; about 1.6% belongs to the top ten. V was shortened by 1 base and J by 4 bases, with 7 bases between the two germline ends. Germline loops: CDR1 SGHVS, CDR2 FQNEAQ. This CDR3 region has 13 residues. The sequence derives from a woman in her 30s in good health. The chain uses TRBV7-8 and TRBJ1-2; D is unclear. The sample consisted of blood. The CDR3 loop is CASSLESRYGYTF. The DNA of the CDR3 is TGTGCCAGCAGCTTAGAGTCCCGCTATGGCTACACCTTC.